Below, 18 T cell receptor beta chains from the same sample are listed, as sequenced in a study of CD8 T cells in Susac syndrome (dated by TCRdb to about 2019). The library was prepared using the immunoSEQ multiplex PCR assay. RNA was extracted with the RNeasy kit and 0.5 to 1 ug was reverse transcribed using random hexamers. In-frame beta chains were kept once TCRdb had trimmed the public reads at Q25 with fastp and called clones with MiXCR. Identical CDR3 protein sequences are pooled into one entry, listed with their most common genes and DNA. For this sample the table gives roughly 130,000 distinct CDR3 sequences, of which about 96% were detected only once. Together, the top ten hold roughly 0.12% of the sample. The sample comprised CD4+ T cells from PBMCs. The receptors shown here come from a human donor in good health.

The genes are TRBV12-3 or TRBV12-4 and TRBJ1-3; no reliable D call. Deletions cut 6 bases from V and 6 bases from J, with 18 bases between. CDR3 length: 15 residues. DNA of the CDR3: TGTGCCAGCAGCCAAGCGGGAACCGAGAAAAACACCATATATTTT. This translates into CASSQAGTEKNTIYF.

J is TRBJ2-6 and V is TRBV28, with 10 bases aligning to TRBD1. The CDR3 consists of 18 residues. Germline V lookup: CDR1 MDHEN, CDR2 SYDVKM. The J segment lost 2 bases and the V segment lost 3 bases, leaving 7 bases of the junction unmatched. The CDR3 sequence: CASSLKGQGRTGANVLTF. CDR3 sequence (DNA): TGTGCCAGCAGTTTGAAGGGACAGGGGAGGACTGGGGCCAACGTCCTGACTTTC. The whole variable domain, filled in from reference TRBV28 and TRBJ2-6, reads DVKVTQSSRYLVKRTGEKVFLECVQDMDHENMFWYRQDPGLGLRLIYFSYDVKMKEKGDIPEGYSVSREKKERFSLILESASTNQTSMYLCASSLKGQGRTGANVLTFGAGSRLTVL.

CDR3 bases: TGTGCCACCAGCACTCCGGGACAGGGGGTAGGTGGCTACACCTTC. This sequence encodes CATSTPGQGVGGYTF. V gene TRBV24-1 combines with J gene TRBJ1-2; 11 bases map to TRBD1. In germline, CDR1 is KGHDR, CDR2 SFDVKD. CDR3 length equals 15 residues. After removal of 7 bases from V and 7 bases from J, the junction contained 10 bases not matched to a gene.

The chain employs TRBV7-9 and TRBJ2-2; D gene ambiguous. The CDR3 runs to 14 residues. V lost 3 bases and J lost 0, with 5 bases in between. The germline gives CDR1 SEHNR, CDR2 FQNEAQ (reference sequence). CDR3 loop: CASSLTANTGELFF. The CDR3 bases are TGTGCCAGCAGCTTGACCGCGAACACCGGGGAGCTGTTTTTT.

The CDR3: CSVAPNTDTQYF. The CDR3 nucleotides are TGCAGCGTTGCCCCCAATACCGATACGCAGTATTTT. This rearrangement joins TRBV29-1 to TRBJ2-3; D gene uncertain. V lost 4 bases and J 6 bases, leaving 11 bases between the germline ends. The CDR3 is 12 residues long. Germline V gene sequence: CDR1 SQVTM, CDR2 ANQGSEA.

The J gene is TRBJ2-3, the V gene TRBV29-1; weak D call: TRBD1 (6 bases). With 0 bases removed from V and 2 bases from J, the gap between germline ends came to 9 bases. The CDR3 totals 14 residues. Germline-derived CDR1 and CDR2 are SQVTM and ANQGSEA. This CDR3 reads CSVEEDRPTDTQYF. The CDR3 DNA reads as TGCAGCGTTGAAGAGGACAGACCCACAGATACGCAGTATTTT.

CDR3 loop: CASSESGRGTQYF. Written as DNA, the CDR3 is TGTGCCAGCAGCGAAAGTGGGAGAGGAACCCAGTACTTC. This chain joins TRBV6-5 and TRBJ2-5; the D gene is possibly TRBD2 (5 bases). Trimming cost V 6 bases and J 8 bases, with 16 bases left between them. Germline assignment: CDR1 MNHEY and CDR2 SVGAGI. This CDR3 is 13 amino acids long.

The V gene is TRBV3-1, the J gene TRBJ2-2; D possibly corresponds to TRBD1 (5 bases). This CDR3 has 15 amino acids. Trimming stripped 1 base from V and 4 bases from J, with 10 bases between. Germline V gene lookup returns CDR1 LGHDT and CDR2 YNNKEL (reference sequence). CDR3 nucleotide sequence: TGTGCCAGCAGCCAAGCCCCAGGGTCCACCGGGGAGCTGTTTTTT. Its translation: CASSQAPGSTGELFF.

The chain has TRBV29-1 and TRBJ1-1; D is perhaps TRBD1 (5 bases). The CDR3 has 12 amino acids. CDR1 and CDR2 (germline): SQVTM, ANQGSEA. V dropped 3 bases and J dropped 7 bases, with 12 bases sitting between them. CDR3 protein: CSVEGGGIEAFF. The CDR3 DNA reads TGCAGCGTTGAGGGGGGAGGCATTGAAGCTTTCTTT.

For the CDR3, the DNA is TGTGCCAGCAGCCAAGAGGGATACATTCAGTACTTC. It specifies CASSQEGYIQYF. This sequence joins TRBV3-1 and TRBJ2-4; no reliable D call. Trimming stripped 0 bases from V and 8 bases from J, with 5 bases between. The CDR3 contains 12 residues. Germline CDR1 reads LGHDT; CDR2 reads YNNKEL (reference sequence). Full variable domain (outside the CDR3, taken from reference TRBV3-1 and TRBJ2-4): DTAVSQTPKYLVTQMGNDKSIKCEQNLGHDTMYWYKQDSKKFLKIMFSYNNKELIINETVPNRFSPKSPDKAHLNLHINSLELGDSAVYFCASSQEGYIQYFGAGTRLSVL.

In this sample, this clonotype turned up once. The V call is TRBV19, the J call TRBJ1-3; 7 nucleotides agree with TRBD1. The CDR3 totals 14 residues. Germline values: CDR1 LNHDA, CDR2 SQIVND (reference sequence). V was pared by 11 bases and J by 3 bases, with 10 bases of the junction left unmatched. The CDR3 nucleotides are TGTGCCTCCCAGGCAGGGGGGTTTGGAAACACCATATATTTT. This sequence encodes CASQAGGFGNTIYF.

The chain is built from TRBV7-6 and TRBJ2-5; D may match TRBD1 or TRBD2 (6 bases each). V was clipped by 3 bases and J by 1 base, with 15 bases between them. The V gene's germline CDR1 is SGHVS and CDR2 FNYEAQ. The CDR3 runs to 16 residues. CDR3 sequence: CASSLGARTIQETQYF. Here the CDR3 DNA reads TGTGCCAGCAGCTTGGGGGCGAGGACTATCCAAGAGACCCAGTACTTC.

The chain uses TRBV29-1 and TRBJ2-7; D may be TRBD1 (6 bases). This CDR3 region has 12 residues. The V gene lost 6 bases and the J gene lost 5 bases, with 14 bases spanning the gap. The germline V gene encodes CDR1 SQVTM and CDR2 ANQGSEA. DNA of the CDR3: TGCAGCGTGACCACAGGGTCCCACGAGCAGTACTTC. This translates into CSVTTGSHEQYF.

The chain couples TRBV27 to TRBJ2-3; 10 bases align to TRBD2. The CDR3 length is 15 residues. Germline loops: CDR1 MNHEY, CDR2 SMNVEV (reference sequence). Trimming at V came to 4 bases and at J to 3 bases, leaving 4 bases not matched to a gene. The CDR3 is CASSSSGSPTDTQYF. The DNA of the CDR3 is TGTGCCAGCAGTTCTAGCGGGAGCCCAACAGATACGCAGTATTTT.

This clonotype was counted once. The gene calls are TRBV3-1 and TRBJ2-7, with 8 nucleotides matching TRBD1. Trimming cost V 4 bases and J 3 bases; bases outside gene matches: 8. There are 15 residues in the CDR3. CDR1 is LGHDT and CDR2 is YNNKEL in the germline V gene (reference sequence). The CDR3 protein is CASSRSGTGDYEQYF. The CDR3 DNA reads TGTGCCAGCAGCCGATCCGGGACAGGTGACTACGAGCAGTACTTC.

The count of this clonotype is one. The CDR3 DNA follows: TGTGCCAGCAGCGCCAGGCGTACGAACACCGGGGAGCTGTTTTTT. Protein product: CASSARRTNTGELFF. V and J are TRBV11-2 and TRBJ2-2, with no clear D. V was trimmed by 5 bases and J by 0 bases, leaving 10 bases between them. The CDR3 extends over 15 amino acids. The germline CDR1 and CDR2 sequences are SGHAT and FQNNGV.

This chain connects TRBV7-6 to TRBJ2-7, with TRBD1 identical over 9 bases. V shed 4 bases and J 6 bases; nucleotides not matched to a gene: 16. The germline gives CDR1 SGHVS, CDR2 FNYEAQ. The CDR3 runs 17 residues. CDR3 amino acids: CASSYGTPGQGRGEQYF. The CDR3 DNA is TGTGCCAGCAGCTATGGGACTCCGGGACAGGGTCGGGGCGAGCAGTACTTC. Variable domain in full (rest from reference TRBV7-6 and TRBJ2-7): GAGVSQSPRYKVTKRGQDVALRCDPISGHVSLYWYRQALGQGPEFLTYFNYEAQQDKSGLPNDRFSAERPEGSISTLTIQRTEQRDSAMYRCASSYGTPGQGRGEQYFGPGTRLTVT.

The rearrangement uses TRBV3-1 and TRBJ2-5; a possible D gene is TRBD2 (6 bases). The germline V gene has CDR1 LGHDT and CDR2 YNNKEL (reference sequence). This CDR3 is built from 15 residues. Trimming pared 4 bases from V and 5 bases from J, leaving 17 bases between. The CDR3 sequence: CASSLMFGGRETQYF. DNA of the CDR3: TGTGCCAGCAGCCTAATGTTCGGGGGAAGGGAGACCCAGTACTTC.